This TCR beta chain is from a study of shared clonotypes between healthy human individuals (dated by TCRdb to 2019 to 2021). General notes on the study: A couple of women and a few men aged 18 to 49 years were included in the cohort. Between about 0.94 and 8.9 billion PBMCs per donor were obtained by leukapheresis. Different laboratories and diverse techniques were used to prepare libraries and sequence TCR repertoires, to increase sequencing depth and limit assay-specific biases. To estimate repertoire size and how much clonotypes are shared between individuals, the study performed deep sequencing of blood TCR repertoires from about 5 healthy adults. For each donor, three plates each were used for CD4 naive and CD4 memory, two plates were used for CD8 naive, and one plate was used for CD8 memory.

Using the deep immunoSEQ assay, multiplex PCR amplified TCR CDR3 regions from genomic DNA. Extracted genomic DNA from each cell subset was spread evenly across all wells of several immunoSEQ 96-well plates, with each plate serving as a replicate. For sorted subsets, 150 to 250 ng of genomic DNA, equivalent to some 30,000 T cell genomes, went into each replicate PCR. Purified libraries were quantified with a Qubit 3.0 fluorometer, sized on a Bioanalyzer 2100, and re-quantified with the KAPA Library Quantification kit. Every immunoSEQ 96-well plate was sequenced on a dedicated single-read 150-cycle Illumina NextSeq 550 flow cell. From the authors' description of their analysis: Because the immunoSEQ output held only junctional sequences and lacked quality scores, the filtering could not match the filtering applied to full-length reads. To assign V/J genes and CDR3, sequences were annotated against IMGT germline references using PyIR, a Python wrapper for IgBLAST v1.9. Reads were filtered out if the reads had weak V/J assignments (E-value above 1e-6), no CDR3, stop codons, out-of-frame junctions, or ambiguous translated residues. V3J clonotypes were defined by identical inferred V gene, J gene, and CDR3 amino acid sequence. The percentage overlap between two repertoires was calculated by dividing the number of shared unique clonotypes by the size of the smaller repertoire. Repertoire richness was assessed with RTK rarefaction, the Chao1 estimator, and Recon v2.1 estimates of unobserved clonotypes. For all TCRbeta clonotypes obtained by the gDNA method from several donors, generation probabilities were computed with OLGA. TCRdb obtained this table from immuneACCESS and retained in-frame rearrangements with V and J assigned. These tables miss some clones; where compared with another copy, unresolved V genes account for less than half of the shortfall, and the remainder is unexplained. The V and J calls and clone size are taken from that table; D and trimming were inferred from the DNA. This sample holds 2,500,000 or so clones; approximately 94% were observed only once. In total, the top ten clones hold over 0.12% of the sample.

Note on this clone: It lacks a known antigen. One base away there is no much larger clone; base qualities are not given.

Study-wide findings and limitations: Compared with non-shared clonotypes, the clonotypes found in all four sorted-subset donors had higher generation probabilities. Incomplete sequencing was indicated by rarefaction of sorted-subset datasets, despite the large sequencing depth. Based on pairwise subsampling, the degree of clonotype sharing among donors was expected to be affected by sequencing depth. When several donors were compared, the shared fraction of clonotypes was 5% to 6.5% for naive CD4, 3.5% for naive CD8, 2.3% for memory CD4, and 0.4% for memory CD8. Sampling was limited to blood, and TCR repertoires in tissue likely differ from TCR repertoires in blood. Because the study included only a small number of donors, the genetic and exposure-history diversity represented was limited. Larger estimated clonotype richness was generally found for naive subsets than for memory subsets.

Healthy HIV-negative adults with no recently reported acute infections or vaccinations were included as donors. Every donor was a Caucasian adult living in Nashville, Tennessee, USA. Magnetic negative selection was used to enrich CD4+ T cells, after which naive cells were positively selected on CD45RA and the negative fraction became the memory subset. Blood was collected by leukapheresis, and PBMCs were isolated by Ficoll-Histopaque density gradient centrifugation and then cryopreserved in liquid nitrogen vapor phase. Analytical flow cytometry was used to check the purity and quantity of each magnetically sorted T cell population. Genomic DNA was isolated from each sorted fraction and quantified by UV absorbance on a Nanodrop 2000c. What was sequenced was naive CD4+ T cells sorted from blood. Taken with the paper, the label for cell subset or site translates to: CD45RA+ positively selected. This clonotype was sampled from a young man in good health.

Read as DNA, the sequence is TGTGCCAGCAGTCAAGGGACAGCTGGAAACACCATATATTTT. Translated, it gives CASSQGTAGNTIYF. The chain is assembled from TRBV7-8 and TRBJ1-3, and 7 junctional nucleotides match TRBD1. As encoded in the germline V gene, CDR1 is SGHVS while CDR2 is FQNEAQ. After removal of 6 bases from V and 2 bases from J, the junction retains 4 bases not matched to a gene. The CDR3 goes from the cysteine to the phenylalanine over 14 residues. Only CDR3 DNA remains: 42 bases, in frame from the first base.